One and the same sample provided the 31 T cell receptor beta chains below, sequenced in a study of T cell changes during pregnancy in multiple sclerosis. Repertoires were generated with immunoSEQ multiplex PCR, while TCRdb's copy carries only in-frame clones and drops some. There are approximately 70,000 clones in the sample; approximately 90% occur only once, and over 1% lies in the top ten. The material sequenced was peripheral blood, taken in the third trimester of pregnancy. The receptors come from a female donor with multiple sclerosis, enrolled in a pregnancy study.

This clone was recorded once. The V and J genes are TRBV9 and TRBJ2-3; TRBD2 matches 8 bases. Germline CDR1 and CDR2: SGDLS and YYNGEE. This CDR3 is built from 15 residues. Losses at the gene ends were 5 bases for V and 0 bases for J; bases not matched to a gene: 5. The CDR3 is CASSSGTVSTDTQYF. Written as DNA, the CDR3 is TGTGCCAGCAGTAGCGGGACCGTTAGCACAGATACGCAGTATTTT.

This rearrangement joins TRBV7-9 to TRBJ2-5, with a tentative D call TRBD1 (5 bases). Looked up from germline, CDR1 is SEHNR and CDR2 is FQNEAQ (reference sequence). The CDR3 covers 14 residues. With 3 bases removed from V and 4 bases from J, the gap between germline ends came to 12 bases. This chain's CDR3 is CASSFPGMGETQYF. In nucleotides, the CDR3 is TGTGCCAGCAGCTTCCCAGGGATGGGAGAGACCCAGTACTTC.

The rearrangement links TRBV6-4 to TRBJ2-2; 10 positions agree with TRBD1. The CDR3 is 15 residues long. CDR1 MRHNA and CDR2 SNTAGT come from the germline V gene. V lost 6 bases, J lost 4 bases, and 5 bases stayed unmatched. The CDR3 nucleotides are TGTGCCAGCAGCGCGACAGGGGGCTCCACCGGGGAGCTGTTTTTT. Amino acids: CASSATGGSTGELFF.

This chain connects TRBV6-5 to TRBJ1-2, with 7 bases that match TRBD1. Per germline, CDR1 MNHEY and CDR2 SVGAGI. The V segment lost 6 bases and the J segment 3 bases; nucleotides outside the gene matches: 10. The length of the CDR3 is 15 residues. The CDR3 nucleotides read TGTGCCAGCAGACCGGGACAGATAACCCACTATGGCTACACCTTC. Amino acids: CASRPGQITHYGYTF.

The chain combines TRBV18 with TRBJ1-1; TRBD1 aligns across 11 bases. Per the germline V gene, CDR1 is KGHSH and CDR2 is LQKENI. The V segment lost 1 base and the J segment 5 bases; nucleotides outside the gene matches: 6. The CDR3 has 16 residues. CDR3 nucleotide sequence: TGTGCCAGCTCACCACGGACAGGGGGCTCGGGGACTGAAGCTTTCTTT. Translating it yields CASSPRTGGSGTEAFF.

The rearrangement links TRBV5-4 to TRBJ2-3; 9 nucleotides align to TRBD1. After removal of 2 bases from V and 1 base from J, the junction contained 5 bases not matched to a gene. CDR3 length equals 16 residues. From germline, CDR1 is SGHNT and CDR2 YYREEE (reference sequence). This CDR3 reads CASSLNWDRGTDTQYF. CDR3 nucleotide sequence: TGTGCCAGCAGCTTAAATTGGGACAGGGGCACAGATACGCAGTATTTT.

The rearrangement joins TRBV19 to TRBJ2-7; TRBD1 agrees at 10 bases. Per the germline V gene, CDR1 is LNHDA and CDR2 is SQIVND (reference sequence). With V trimmed by 8 bases and J by 4 bases, 8 bases remained unmatched. The CDR3 is 14 amino acids. The CDR3 DNA reads TGTGCCAGTGCTACGGGACAGGGGCGATACGAGCAGTACTTC. Translation gives CASATGQGRYEQYF.

This chain uses TRBV9 with TRBJ1-4, with D perhaps matching TRBD1 (6 bases). Trimming shortened V by 4 bases and J by 8 bases, and 18 bases separated the two germline ends. The CDR3 is 15 residues long. Looked up from germline, CDR1 is SGDLS and CDR2 is YYNGEE. DNA of the CDR3: TGTGCCAGCAGCTTACTACAGGGTCGGTTCGAAAAACTGTTTTTT. Amino acids: CASSLLQGRFEKLFF.

The J gene is TRBJ2-5, the V gene TRBV5-4, with 11 bases fitting TRBD2. J gave up 5 bases and V 0 bases, and 9 bases lay outside the gene matches. Germline values: CDR1 SGHNT, CDR2 YYREEE (reference sequence). The CDR3 is 17 amino acids. CDR3 bases: TGTGCCAGCAGCTTGGGGATAATAGCGGGAGGGAGGGAGACCCAGTACTTC. Translating gives CASSLGIIAGGRETQYF.

This clone was found once. The V call is TRBV10-2, the J call TRBJ2-3, with D possibly being TRBD1 (5 bases). CDR1 and CDR2 from the germline V gene are WSHSY and SAAADI. Trimming left V 5 bases short and J 3 bases short, with 18 bases between. The CDR3 loop spans 16 amino acids. DNA of the CDR3: TGCGCCAGCAGTCGTCAGGGTGGTAGTTTTACAGATACGCAGTATTTT. Protein product: CASSRQGGSFTDTQYF.

V is TRBV28 and J is TRBJ2-1, with D tentatively TRBD2 (6 bases). CDR1 MDHEN and CDR2 SYDVKM come from the germline V gene. Trimming took off 4 bases at V and 6 bases at J, with 16 bases between the two ends. CDR3 length: 15 residues. CDR3 coding DNA: TGTGCCAGCAGTTCGCGCGGGGCGCGAGCCAATGAGCAGTTCTTC. Translated, it gives CASSSRGARANEQFF.

J is TRBJ1-5 and V is TRBV10-2; no clear D gene. Germline-derived CDR1 and CDR2 are WSHSY and SAAADI. CDR3 length: 14 amino acids. Trimming left V 0 bases short and J 5 bases short, with 8 bases between. The CDR3 spells CASSESAGYQPQHF. DNA of the CDR3: TGCGCCAGCAGTGAGTCGGCGGGGTATCAGCCCCAGCATTTT.

This chain joins TRBV28 and TRBJ1-1; no firm D call. CDR1 is MDHEN and CDR2 is SYDVKM in the germline V gene. V lost 4 bases and J 3 bases, leaving 6 bases between the germline ends. There are 12 residues in the CDR3. The CDR3 loop is CASSWPDTEAFF. In nucleotides, the CDR3 is TGTGCCAGCAGTTGGCCAGACACTGAAGCTTTCTTT.

The chain recombines TRBV19 with TRBJ1-2; D gene ambiguous. V gave up 5 bases and J gave up 7 bases, with 14 bases separating them. Germline lookup yields CDR1 LNHDA and CDR2 SQIVND (reference sequence). The CDR3 extends over 13 amino acids. The CDR3 DNA is TGTGCCAGTAGTCCCTATGGGCGGGCTGGCTACACCTTC. It translates to CASSPYGRAGYTF. The full variable domain, its missing parts supplied by reference TRBV19 and TRBJ1-2, is DGGITQSPKYLFRKEGQNVTLSCEQNLNHDAMYWYRQDPGQGLRLIYYSQIVNDFQKGDIAEGYSVSREKKESFPLTVTSAQKNPTAFYLCASSPYGRAGYTFGSGTRLTVV.

This rearrangement joins TRBV19 to TRBJ1-5, with TRBD1 identical over 7 bases. Per the germline V gene, CDR1 is LNHDA and CDR2 is SQIVND (reference sequence). The CDR3 has 17 amino acids. Germline trimming cut 1 base from V and 2 bases from J; bases unmatched to any gene: 8. The CDR3 loop reads CASSIAIHDRGNQPQHF. Here the CDR3 DNA reads TGTGCCAGTAGTATAGCCATACATGACAGGGGCAATCAGCCCCAGCATTTT.

The rearrangement uses TRBV10-3 and TRBJ1-2; 8 bases are a match to TRBD1. Per germline, CDR1 ENHRY and CDR2 SYGVKD. V lost 6 bases to trimming and J lost 6 bases; unmatched junction nucleotides: 6. This CDR3 is built from 13 residues. The CDR3 DNA reads as TGTGCCATCAGGAGGACAGGGCTCGATGGCTACACCTTC. It specifies CAIRRTGLDGYTF.

This clone was recorded only once. The V call is TRBV10-3, the J call TRBJ1-2; D ambiguous. This CDR3 is 15 amino acids long. Germline-derived CDR1 and CDR2 are ENHRY and SYGVKD. Trimming shortened V by 4 bases and J by 4 bases, and 16 bases separated the two germline ends. The CDR3: CAISAAGIGGYGYTF. CDR3 in DNA: TGTGCCATCAGTGCGGCGGGGATCGGAGGCTATGGCTACACCTTC.

The chain has TRBV5-6 and TRBJ2-3; 9 bases align to TRBD2. This CDR3 region has 17 residues. Germline CDR1 is SGHDT and CDR2 is YYEEEE. Trimming took 0 bases from V and 0 from J; bases not matched to a gene: 5. The CDR3 protein is CASSLATLAGSTDTQYF. The CDR3 DNA sequence: TGTGCCAGCAGCTTGGCCACACTAGCGGGTAGCACAGATACGCAGTATTTT.

The rearrangement links TRBV10-3 to TRBJ1-2; D is possibly TRBD1 (6 bases). Germline loops: CDR1 ENHRY, CDR2 SYGVKD. With 3 bases removed from V and 3 bases from J, the gap between germline ends came to 14 bases. The CDR3 consists of 15 residues. This CDR3 is CAISDRGLGDYGYTF. The CDR3 DNA is TGTGCCATCAGTGACAGGGGTTTGGGTGACTATGGCTACACCTTC.

The J gene is TRBJ1-3, the V gene TRBV25-1; D perhaps matches TRBD1 (6 bases). The CDR3 covers 14 residues. The germline gives CDR1 MGHDK, CDR2 SYGVNS. V lost 1 base and J 3 bases, leaving 7 bases between the germline ends. CDR3 amino acids: CASSEWDIGNTIYF. The CDR3 DNA reads TGTGCCAGCAGTGAATGGGACATTGGAAACACCATATATTTT. Based on the CDR3 plus reference TRBV25-1 and TRBJ1-3, the full variable domain is EADIYQTPRYLVIGTGKKITLECSQTMGHDKMYWYQQDPGMELHLIHYSYGVNSTEKGDLSSESTVSRIRTEHFPLTLESARPSHTSQYLCASSEWDIGNTIYFGEGSWLTVV.

The CDR3 coding sequence is TGTGCCAGCAGCTTTTACATCGATCAGCCCCAGCATTTT. It translates to CASSFYIDQPQHF. The rearrangement uses TRBV11-2 and TRBJ1-5, with D uncertain. V was shortened by 3 bases and J by 5 bases, with 8 bases between the two germline ends. This CDR3 spans 13 amino acids. Per the germline V gene, CDR1 is SGHAT and CDR2 is FQNNGV.

The V and J genes are TRBV5-4 and TRBJ2-1; possibly TRBD2 for D (6 bases). The V gene's germline CDR1 is SGHNT and CDR2 YYREEE (reference sequence). The V gene lost 2 bases and the J gene lost 10 bases, with 19 bases spanning the gap. The length of the CDR3 is 15 residues. The CDR3 sequence is CASSLRENFLREQFF. The CDR3 nucleotides are TGTGCCAGCAGCTTACGGGAGAACTTCCTGAGGGAGCAGTTCTTC.

The V gene is TRBV4-1, the J gene TRBJ2-7, with 11 bases lining up with TRBD2. V trimming: 2 bases; J trimming: 3 bases; junction bases outside the gene matches: 6. The V gene's germline CDR1 is MGHRA and CDR2 YSYEKL. This CDR3 contains 16 residues. CDR3 amino acids: CASSQHFGTSGYEQYF. The DNA of the CDR3 is TGCGCCAGCAGCCAACACTTCGGGACTAGCGGCTACGAGCAGTACTTC.

The chain joins TRBV18 to TRBJ2-5; the match to TRBD2 covers 12 bases. This CDR3 comprises 14 residues. J gave up 5 bases and V 4 bases, and 2 bases lay outside the gene matches. CDR1 KGHSH and CDR2 LQKENI come from the germline V gene. The CDR3 region has the DNA TGTGCCAGCTCACAGACTAGCGGGAGTGAGACCCAGTACTTC. Protein sequence: CASSQTSGSETQYF.

V is TRBV19 and J is TRBJ1-1; D perhaps matches TRBD1 (6 bases). Germline CDR1 LNHDA, CDR2 SQIVND (reference sequence). Trimming took 6 bases from V and 0 from J, leaving 11 bases between them. The CDR3 runs to 14 residues. CDR3 bases: TGTGCCAGTAGGAGGACAGACCTGAACACTGAAGCTTTCTTT. Residues: CASRRTDLNTEAFF. The whole variable domain, filled in from reference TRBV19 and TRBJ1-1, reads DGGITQSPKYLFRKEGQNVTLSCEQNLNHDAMYWYRQDPGQGLRLIYYSQIVNDFQKGDIAEGYSVSREKKESFPLTVTSAQKNPTAFYLCASRRTDLNTEAFFGQGTRLTVV.

V gene TRBV25-1 combines with J gene TRBJ1-2; 7 nucleotides agree with TRBD1. CDR1 is MGHDK, CDR2 SYGVNS, per germline. The CDR3 is 15 residues long. Trimming removed 5 bases from V and 0 bases from J; junction bases left unmatched: 6. The CDR3 nucleotides read TGTGCCAGCAGTTCTGGGGACAGACCTAACTATGGCTACACCTTC. Translating it yields CASSSGDRPNYGYTF.

V usage is TRBV6-6 and J usage is TRBJ2-5, with D uncertain. Trimming took 4 bases from V and 3 from J, leaving 9 bases between them. This CDR3 is built from 13 residues. CDR1 and CDR2 (germline): MNHNY, SVGAGI (reference sequence). The CDR3 reads CASSWATEETQYF. The CDR3 bases are TGTGCCAGCAGTTGGGCCACCGAAGAGACCCAGTACTTC.

The J gene is TRBJ1-2, the V gene TRBV25-1; no firm D call. This CDR3 has 15 amino acids. CDR1 MGHDK and CDR2 SYGVNS come from the germline V gene. With 3 bases removed from V and 0 bases from J, the gap between germline ends came to 11 bases. CDR3 nucleotides: TGTGCCAGCAGTGACGAGGGCAGCCCTAACTATGGCTACACCTTC. Its translation is CASSDEGSPNYGYTF.

The genes are TRBV25-1 and TRBJ2-3, with TRBD2 identical over 13 bases. The V segment lost 3 bases and the J segment 3 bases; nucleotides outside the gene matches: 6. Germline lookup yields CDR1 MGHDK and CDR2 SYGVNS. The CDR3 loop spans 17 amino acids. The CDR3 coding sequence is TGTGCCAGCAGTGACGGACTAGCGGGAGTATGGACAGATACGCAGTATTTT. Amino acids: CASSDGLAGVWTDTQYF.

The gene calls are TRBV7-8 and TRBJ1-2; D might be TRBD1 (5 bases). This CDR3 comprises 14 residues. The V gene lost 5 bases and the J gene lost 1 base, with 11 bases spanning the gap. CDR1 SGHVS and CDR2 FQNEAQ come from the germline V gene. The CDR3 reads CASSATTVNYGYTF. CDR3 bases: TGTGCCAGCAGCGCTACGACAGTTAACTATGGCTACACCTTC.

The genes are TRBV5-1 and TRBJ1-3; the D is unclear. Germline CDR1 and CDR2: SGHRS and YFSETQ. Trimming removed 1 base at V and 0 bases at J, with 11 bases between. The CDR3 length is 16 residues. CDR3 bases: TGCGCCAGCAGCTTGTCGTCCCCGTCCTCTGGAAACACCATATATTTT. Residues: CASSLSSPSSGNTIYF.